A single sample is the source of the 31 T cell receptor beta chains below, sequenced in a study of blood T cell repertoires in COVID-19 (dated by TCRdb to about 2020). Receptor amplification or capture employed the immunoSEQ multiplex PCR assay. Sourced from immuneACCESS, this table was stored by TCRdb with only in-frame sequences that have V and J called. A share of the clones is absent; for the studies checked, an unresolved V gene accounts for under half, and the remainder has no known explanation. This sample gives 150,000 to 200,000 clones in total; approximately 90% of them show up just once. The ten largest account for 2.1% of the sample. The sample taken for sequencing was peripheral blood. Source of these receptors: an older man with active or convalescent COVID-19.

The chain has TRBV4-1 and TRBJ2-3; 8 positions agree with TRBD1. Losses at the gene ends were 0 bases for V and 5 bases for J; bases not matched to a gene: 4. CDR3 length equals 15 residues. Per germline, CDR1 MGHRA and CDR2 YSYEKL. Here the CDR3 DNA reads TGCGCCAGCAGCCAAGAGGGACAGGTTGTAGATACGCAGTATTTT. It yields the protein CASSQEGQVVDTQYF.

V usage is TRBV5-1 and J usage is TRBJ2-3; 8 nucleotides align to TRBD1. The CDR3 loop spans 16 amino acids. The V gene's germline CDR1 is SGHRS and CDR2 YFSETQ. With V trimmed by 0 bases and J by 0 bases, 3 bases remained unmatched. The CDR3 DNA follows: TGCGCCAGCAGCTTGGGGACAGGGATCAGCACAGATACGCAGTATTTT. Protein product: CASSLGTGISTDTQYF. Full variable domain (rest looked up from reference TRBV5-1 and TRBJ2-3): KAGVTQTPRYLIKTRGQQVTLSCSPISGHRSVSWYQQTPGQGLQFLFEYFSETQRNKGNFPGRFSGRQFSNSRSEMNVSTLELGDSALYLCASSLGTGISTDTQYFGPGTRLTVL.

The chain joins TRBV28 to TRBJ2-7; 7 bases align to TRBD2. The germline gives CDR1 MDHEN, CDR2 SYDVKM. The CDR3 runs 14 residues. V trimming: 5 bases; J trimming: 5 bases; junction bases outside the gene matches: 9. The chain's CDR3 is CASSRASAGDEQYF. The DNA for the CDR3 is TGTGCCAGCAGTCGCGCCTCGGCGGGAGACGAGCAGTACTTC.

The chain couples TRBV3-1 (or the pseudogene TRBV3-2) to TRBJ1-6, with TRBD1 identical over 7 bases. The V gene's germline CDR1 is LGHDT and CDR2 YNNKEL (reference sequence). J gave up 6 bases and V 1 base, and 3 bases lay outside the gene matches. This CDR3 is 15 amino acids long. The CDR3 region is CASSQGGTVNSPLHF. The CDR3 bases are TGTGCCAGCAGCCAAGGGGGGACAGTTAATTCACCCCTCCACTTT.

The gene calls are TRBV11-2 and TRBJ1-6; 9 bases map to TRBD1. The CDR3 has 15 amino acids. J lost 18 bases, V lost 1 base, and 13 bases had no gene match. Germline values: CDR1 SGHAT, CDR2 FQNNGV. Here the CDR3 reads CASSLVTGGGERSHF. DNA of the CDR3: TGTGCCAGCAGCTTAGTGACAGGGGGTGGAGAGAGGTCCCACTTT.

CDR3 loop: CASSVAGLAFGELFF. In nucleotides, the CDR3 is TGTGCCAGCAGCGTAGCGGGACTAGCGTTCGGGGAGCTGTTTTTT. The rearrangement joins TRBV9 to TRBJ2-2, with 10 bases aligning to TRBD2. The germline CDR1 and CDR2 sequences are SGDLS and YYNGEE. J gave up 7 bases and V 0 bases, and 3 bases lay outside the gene matches. The CDR3 runs to 15 residues.

The chain links TRBV12-3 or TRBV12-4 to TRBJ1-2; 9 nucleotides match TRBD1. This CDR3 comprises 13 residues. V shed 6 bases, J shed 8 bases, and the junction held 7 bases outside the gene matches. CDR3 sequence: CASSPGTGRGYTF. The CDR3 bases are TGTGCCAGCAGCCCGGGGACAGGGAGGGGCTACACCTTC.

The chain uses TRBV23-1 and TRBJ1-2, with D possibly TRBD1 on 5 matching bases. TRBV23-1 carries the ORF label, with uncertain function. Trimming removed 4 bases at V and 2 bases at J, with 14 bases between. The CDR3 has 15 residues. The CDR3 sequence is CASSRRGAPNYGYTF. CDR3 bases: TGCGCCAGCAGTCGGAGGGGCGCCCCAAACTATGGCTACACCTTC.

The V call is TRBV10-1, the J call TRBJ2-1; 13 bases fit TRBD2. J lost 0 bases, V lost 4 bases, and 3 bases had no gene match. Germline-derived CDR1 and CDR2 are WNHNN and SYGVQD (reference sequence). The CDR3 covers 17 residues. The CDR3 loop reads CASSGGLAGSSYNEQFF. DNA for the CDR3: TGCGCCAGCAGTGGGGGACTAGCGGGAAGCTCCTACAATGAGCAGTTCTTC.

The CDR3 protein is CASRIYPEKLFF. CDR3 sequence (DNA): TGTGCCAGCAGAATCTACCCTGAAAAACTGTTTTTT. This chain joins TRBV12-3 or TRBV12-4 and TRBJ1-4; D gene ambiguous. The CDR3 is 12 residues long. Between the trimmed V and J ends, which lost 6 bases and 7 bases, there was a span of 9 bases.

The chain is built from TRBV4-3 and TRBJ1-6; D remains unclear. V lost 0 bases to trimming and J lost 0 bases, with 18 bases between them. CDR3 size: 20 residues. The germline V gene encodes CDR1 LGHNA and CDR2 YSLEER. The CDR3 DNA reads TGCGCCAGCAGCCAAGACACGGCGGTAACTACCAGCTCCTATAATTCACCCCTCCACTTT. The encoded protein is CASSQDTAVTTSSYNSPLHF.

The rearrangement uses TRBV15 and TRBJ2-1; D may be TRBD1 (5 bases). Per germline, CDR1 LNHNV and CDR2 YYDKDF (reference sequence). The germline V and J ends were trimmed by 4 bases and 6 bases, with 13 bases remaining between them. This CDR3 region has 14 residues. The CDR3 loop reads CATSKRQSGNEQFF. The DNA of the CDR3 is TGTGCCACCAGCAAAAGACAGTCTGGCAATGAGCAGTTCTTC.

The CDR3 sequence: CASSPGTGIYEQYF. The DNA of the CDR3 is TGTGCCAGCAGTCCTGGGACAGGGATCTACGAGCAGTACTTC. The chain couples TRBV28 to TRBJ2-7; 9 bases fit TRBD1. This CDR3 is 14 amino acids long. The germline CDR1 and CDR2 sequences are MDHEN and SYDVKM. Trimming cost V 5 bases and J 3 bases; bases outside gene matches: 5. The whole variable domain, remainder taken from reference TRBV28 and TRBJ2-7, is DVKVTQSSRYLVKRTGEKVFLECVQDMDHENMFWYRQDPGLGLRLIYFSYDVKMKEKGDIPEGYSVSREKKERFSLILESASTNQTSMYLCASSPGTGIYEQYFGPGTRLTVT.

J is TRBJ2-1 and V is TRBV29-1, with D possibly being TRBD2 (6 bases). Per the germline V gene, CDR1 is SQVTM and CDR2 is ANQGSEA. Trimming removed 5 bases at V and 3 bases at J, with 14 bases between. This CDR3 is built from 14 residues. The CDR3 loop is CSVLPGLNYNEQFF. Here the CDR3 DNA reads TGCAGCGTTTTACCGGGACTGAACTACAATGAGCAGTTCTTC.

The chain links TRBV9 to TRBJ2-7, with 8 bases lining up with TRBD1. This CDR3 is 14 amino acids long. V lost 3 bases, J lost 7 bases, and 9 bases stayed unmatched. Germline V gene sequence: CDR1 SGDLS, CDR2 YYNGEE. The CDR3 DNA is TGTGCCAGCAGCGCCGGACAGGGCTTGGGGGAGCAGTACTTC. Translated, it gives CASSAGQGLGEQYF.

V is TRBV14 and J is TRBJ2-2, with 13 bases fitting TRBD2. The junction had 6 bases not matched to a gene; V was cut back by 6 bases and J by 5 bases. The CDR3 covers 16 residues. Germline assignment: CDR1 SGHDN and CDR2 FVKESK. CDR3 loop: CASSRLAGGGTGELFF. As DNA, the CDR3 is TGTGCCAGCAGTCGACTAGCGGGAGGTGGGACCGGGGAGCTGTTTTTT.

V and J are TRBV10-3 and TRBJ2-2; tentatively, D is TRBD2 (5 bases). The CDR3 extends over 14 amino acids. Per germline, CDR1 ENHRY and CDR2 SYGVKD. The V end was cut by 0 bases, the J end by 5 bases, with 7 bases between. CDR3 sequence (DNA): TGTGCCATCAGTGAGTCGACGGGAACCGGGGAGCTGTTTTTT. This gives the protein CAISESTGTGELFF.

DNA of the CDR3: TGTGCCAGCACCCCGGGACTAGCGCGTTCCCCCGATACGCAGTATTTT. It translates to CASTPGLARSPDTQYF. J is TRBJ2-3 and V is TRBV6-6, with 10 nucleotides matching TRBD2. This CDR3 spans 16 amino acids. V shed 7 bases, J shed 6 bases, and the junction held 13 bases outside the gene matches. CDR1 MNHNY and CDR2 SVGAGI come from the germline V gene (reference sequence).

The chain is built from TRBV5-5 and TRBJ2-4; D perhaps matches TRBD1 (6 bases). The CDR3 extends over 13 amino acids. The germline gives CDR1 SGHKS, CDR2 YYEKEE (reference sequence). Trimming stripped 4 bases from V and 4 bases from J, with 9 bases between. The CDR3 sequence: CASSPGQKNIQYF. The CDR3 coding sequence is TGTGCCAGCAGCCCAGGACAGAAAAACATTCAGTACTTC.

The chain links TRBV10-3 to TRBJ2-5; TRBD2 agrees at 12 bases. Germline V gene sequence: CDR1 ENHRY, CDR2 SYGVKD. V was pared by 6 bases and J by 4 bases, with 9 bases of the junction left unmatched. The CDR3 length is 16 residues. This chain's CDR3 is CAISRLAGAGRETQYF. The CDR3 DNA reads as TGTGCCATCAGCCGACTAGCGGGAGCCGGTAGAGAGACCCAGTACTTC.

The chain carries TRBV19 and TRBJ1-5, with D perhaps matching TRBD1 (5 bases). CDR1 and CDR2 from the germline V gene are LNHDA and SQIVND (reference sequence). This CDR3 contains 14 residues. V was cut by 5 bases and J by 4 bases, with 12 bases left in between. For the CDR3, the DNA is TGTGCCAGTAGTCTTCGGGGGATAAATCAGCCCCAGCATTTT. Amino acids: CASSLRGINQPQHF.

The V and J genes are TRBV28 and TRBJ1-5, with TRBD1 identical over 8 bases. CDR3 length: 15 residues. Germline V gives CDR1 MDHEN, CDR2 SYDVKM. Trimming at V came to 5 bases and at J to 7 bases, leaving 10 bases not matched to a gene. This CDR3 reads CASSRPDRVGQPQHF. In nucleotides, the CDR3 is TGTGCCAGCAGTCGCCCGGACAGGGTAGGCCAGCCCCAGCATTTT.

This chain joins TRBV7-2 and TRBJ2-1; TRBD2 aligns across 7 bases. With V trimmed by 4 bases and J by 6 bases, 9 bases remained unmatched. CDR1 and CDR2 from the germline V gene are SGHTA and FQGNSA. The CDR3 contains 15 residues. CDR3 in amino acids: CASSSASGAGNEQFF. In DNA, the CDR3 is TGTGCCAGCAGCTCCGCTAGCGGAGCGGGCAATGAGCAGTTCTTC.

The V and J genes are TRBV7-2 and TRBJ2-7; D gene uncertain. Trimming pared 5 bases from V and 6 bases from J, leaving 8 bases between. This CDR3 is 11 amino acids long. The germline gives CDR1 SGHTA, CDR2 FQGNSA. CDR3 sequence: CASSLTSEQYF. In nucleotides, the CDR3 is TGTGCCAGCAGCCTTACAAGCGAGCAGTACTTC.

The chain uses TRBV19 and TRBJ1-1, with D possibly TRBD1 on 6 matching bases. The V gene lost 4 bases and the J gene lost 5 bases, with 23 bases spanning the gap. This CDR3 comprises 17 residues. CDR1 and CDR2 (germline): LNHDA, SQIVND (reference sequence). The CDR3 DNA sequence: TGTGCCAGTAGTAACCCGACGGAATTACTTAGGGGGACTGAAGCTTTCTTT. Protein: CASSNPTELLRGTEAFF.

CDR3 loop: CASSPGGGSYNEQFF. In nucleotides, the CDR3 is TGTGCCAGCAGCCCTGGAGGAGGTTCCTACAATGAGCAGTTCTTC. This sequence joins TRBV11-2 and TRBJ2-1, with TRBD2 as a possible D gene (5 bases). Germline V gene lookup returns CDR1 SGHAT and CDR2 FQNNGV. Trimming took off 5 bases at V and 1 base at J, with 12 bases between the two ends. The CDR3 is 15 amino acids.

The chain joins TRBV28 to TRBJ1-2; 12 nucleotides match TRBD1. Looked up from germline, CDR1 is MDHEN and CDR2 is SYDVKM. With V trimmed by 6 bases and J by 13 bases, 9 bases remained unmatched. CDR3 length equals 13 residues. The CDR3 DNA reads as TGTGCCAGCAGCTTCCCGGGACAGGGGGCGGGCACCTTC. Protein: CASSFPGQGAGTF.

The rearrangement joins TRBV11-2 to TRBJ2-1, with D perhaps matching TRBD2 (5 bases). Germline V gives CDR1 SGHAT, CDR2 FQNNGV. Trimming removed 4 bases from V and 12 bases from J, with 13 bases in between. This CDR3 has 12 residues. The CDR3 DNA reads TGTGCCAGCAGCTCCGGGATTAGAGTGCAGTTCTTC. As protein: CASSSGIRVQFF.

The rearrangement uses TRBV18 and TRBJ1-6; TRBD1 aligns across 8 bases. J gave up 9 bases and V 6 bases, and 10 bases lay outside the gene matches. Looked up from germline, CDR1 is KGHSH and CDR2 is LQKENI. The CDR3 covers 15 residues. The CDR3: CASSQIQGASSPLHF. The CDR3, as DNA: TGTGCCAGCTCTCAGATTCAGGGGGCGAGTTCACCCCTCCACTTT. Combining the CDR3 with reference TRBV18 and TRBJ1-6 gives the whole variable domain NAGVMQNPRHLVRRRGQEARLRCSPMKGHSHVYWYRQLPEEGLKFMVYLQKENIIDESGMPKERFSAEFPKEGPSILRIQQVVRGDSAAYFCASSQIQGASSPLHFGNGTRLTVT.

V gene TRBV7-2 combines with J gene TRBJ2-3, with 8 bases aligning to TRBD1. Looked up from germline, CDR1 is SGHTA and CDR2 is FQGNSA. The CDR3 runs 12 residues. The ends lost 5 bases at V and 8 bases at J; junction bases unmatched: 3. This CDR3 is CASSLDRGTQYF. CDR3 DNA sequence: TGTGCCAGCAGCCTCGACAGGGGTACGCAGTATTTT.

This rearrangement joins TRBV19 to TRBJ2-7; TRBD2 matches at 7 bases. CDR1 is LNHDA, CDR2 SQIVND, per germline (reference sequence). CDR3 length: 12 amino acids. Trimming removed 6 bases from V and 3 bases from J; junction bases left unmatched: 2. As DNA, the CDR3 is TGTGCCAGTAGGGGACTACACTACGAGCAGTACTTC. Its protein product is CASRGLHYEQYF.